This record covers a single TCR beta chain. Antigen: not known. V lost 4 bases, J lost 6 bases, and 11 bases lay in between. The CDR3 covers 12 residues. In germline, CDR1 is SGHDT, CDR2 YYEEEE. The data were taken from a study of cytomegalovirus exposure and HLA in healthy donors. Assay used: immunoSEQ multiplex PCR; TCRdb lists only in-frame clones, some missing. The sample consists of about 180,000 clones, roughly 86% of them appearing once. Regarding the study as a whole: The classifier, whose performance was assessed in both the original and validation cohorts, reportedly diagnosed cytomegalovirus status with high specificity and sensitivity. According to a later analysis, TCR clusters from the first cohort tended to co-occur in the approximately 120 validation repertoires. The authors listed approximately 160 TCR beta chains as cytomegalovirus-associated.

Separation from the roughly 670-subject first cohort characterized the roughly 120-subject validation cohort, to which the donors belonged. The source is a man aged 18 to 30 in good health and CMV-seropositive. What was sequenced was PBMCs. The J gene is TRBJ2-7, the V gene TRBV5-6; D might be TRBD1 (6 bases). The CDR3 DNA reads TGTGCCAGCAGCCGCCAACAGGGCGAGCAGTACTTC. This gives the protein CASSRQQGEQYF.